Sequencing of this T cell receptor (beta chain) was carried out in a study of cytotoxic CD8 clonotypes in ibrutinib-treated CLL. Study overall: Response samples followed a median around 11 months of treatment, range 6 to 36. The study's findings and limits: Patients showed higher baseline clonality than age-matched healthy donors, and it tracked circulating CD8+ T-cell counts. Ibrutinib response saw clonality rise, and progression saw it return toward baseline.

As to this clone: Its antigen is unidentified.

Only in-frame clones appear in the TCRdb table, and some are missing; sequencing was by immunoSEQ multiplex PCR. The profile shows approximately 200,000 clones, roughly 72% of them singletons. In germline, CDR1 is MNHEY, CDR2 SVGAGI. The CDR3 is 13 residues long. V lost 6 bases and J lost 4, with 10 bases in between. The specimen comprised PBMCs, sampled after 24 months of ibrutinib treatment. This TCR was sampled from a human donor with chronic lymphocytic leukemia. J is TRBJ1-5 and V is TRBV6-5; tentatively, D is TRBD1 (5 bases). The CDR3 sequence: CASRRQTNQPQHF. In DNA form, the CDR3 reads TGTGCCAGCAGAAGACAGACTAATCAGCCCCAGCATTTT.